The clone carrying this T cell receptor beta chain was picked up one time. Seattle researchers signed up patients amid active infection and tracked them longitudinally. In the original processing: Cell counts per sample came from amplifying reference gene primers. Using immunoSEQ multiplex PCR, the repertoire was profiled, and TCRdb retains in-frame clones only, with some absent. D and trimming come from the DNA, and the V and J calls and clone size come from that table. The table lists about 250,000 clones, approximately 85% of them singletons, with 5% to 7% in the top ten. The data were taken from a study of blood T cell repertoires in COVID-19. Study background: The study drew acute and convalescent COVID-19 samples from the United States, Italy and Spain.

Sequencing used peripheral blood. This receptor was taken from a woman older than 75 with COVID-19, enrolled during active disease.

The CDR3 region is CASSQEGAGGYYEQYF. In DNA, the CDR3 is TGTGCCAGCAGCCAAGAAGGAGCGGGGGGGTACTACGAGCAGTACTTC. The chain carries TRBV4-2 and TRBJ2-7; 10 nucleotides match TRBD2. The CDR3 is 16 amino acids. Germline V gene data show CDR1 as LGHNA and CDR2 as YNFKEQ. V was clipped by 0 bases and J by 3 bases; unmatched bases: 5.